This T cell receptor (beta chain) was captured in a study of cytotoxic CD8 clonotypes in ibrutinib-treated CLL. Findings and limits, study-wide: Treatment left the uncommon public clonotypes either contracted or stable in frequency. Sustained-remission and progressing patients were not sampled at matched times.

Trimming left V 5 bases short and J 4 bases short, with 14 bases between. This CDR3 is 15 amino acids long. CDR1 and CDR2 (germline): MDHEN, SYDVKM. On this clone itself: Its target is unknown.

Assay: immunoSEQ multiplex PCR; the TCRdb copy retains only in-frame clones and omits some. The sample shows under 300,000 clones, 70% of them seen only once. The V call is TRBV28, the J call TRBJ2-2, with D tentatively TRBD1 (6 bases). This specimen was PBMCs, taken after 24 months of ibrutinib treatment. The clonotype originates from a human donor with chronic lymphocytic leukemia. CDR3 loop: CASSHRVGGTGELFF. The CDR3 nucleotides are TGTGCCAGCAGTCACAGGGTTGGTGGCACCGGGGAGCTGTTTTTT.